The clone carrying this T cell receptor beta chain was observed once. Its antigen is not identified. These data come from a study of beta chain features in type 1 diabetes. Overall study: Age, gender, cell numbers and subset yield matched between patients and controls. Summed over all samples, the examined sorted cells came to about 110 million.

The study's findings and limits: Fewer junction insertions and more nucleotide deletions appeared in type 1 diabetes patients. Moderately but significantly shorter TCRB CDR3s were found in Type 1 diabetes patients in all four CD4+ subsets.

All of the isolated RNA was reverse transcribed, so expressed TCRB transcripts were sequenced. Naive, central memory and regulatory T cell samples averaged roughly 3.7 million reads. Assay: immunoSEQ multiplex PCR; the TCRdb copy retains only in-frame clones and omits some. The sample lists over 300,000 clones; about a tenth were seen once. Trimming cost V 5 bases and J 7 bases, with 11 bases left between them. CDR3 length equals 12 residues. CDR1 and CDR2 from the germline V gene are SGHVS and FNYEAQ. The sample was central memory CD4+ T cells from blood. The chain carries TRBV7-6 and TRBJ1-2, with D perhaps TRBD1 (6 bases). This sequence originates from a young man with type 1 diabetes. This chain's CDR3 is CASSAGASGYTF. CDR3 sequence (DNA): TGTGCCAGCAGCGCAGGGGCGTCTGGCTACACCTTC.